The 26 T cell receptor beta chains reported below all come from one sample, sequenced in a study of cytomegalovirus exposure and HLA in healthy donors. This PCR relied on a set of 60 Vbeta primers and 13 Jbeta primers. The repertoire was sequenced with immunoSEQ multiplex PCR; TCRdb's copy has only in-frame clones and lacks some. Of approximately 74,000 clones listed, about 60% are singletons. Sequences were obtained from PBMCs. The receptors stem from a man between 25 and 39 years old in good health and CMV-seropositive.

This clone was recorded a few times. V is TRBV7-2 and J is TRBJ1-5; no clear D gene. The V and J ends lost 1 base and 3 bases respectively, with 10 bases between them. The CDR3 consists of 15 residues. Germline V gene sequence: CDR1 SGHTA, CDR2 FQGNSA. The CDR3 DNA follows: TGTGCCAGCAGCTTAGGGAGCTCACCCAATCAGCCCCAGCATTTT. Translating gives CASSLGSSPNQPQHF.

The V call is TRBV5-1, the J call TRBJ2-7; TRBD1 might be the D (6 bases). The V gene lost 4 bases and the J gene lost 2 bases, with 16 bases spanning the gap. CDR1 SGHRS and CDR2 YFSETQ come from the germline V gene. The CDR3 runs 15 residues. The CDR3 nucleotides read TGCGCCAGCAGCCCCAATGTCGGGGACACCTACGAGCAGTACTTC. This codes for CASSPNVGDTYEQYF.

Only a few counts were recorded for this clone. This chain joins TRBV10-2 and TRBJ2-7; D is perhaps TRBD1 (5 bases). The CDR3 totals 14 residues. Trimming pared 4 bases from V and 4 bases from J, leaving 14 bases between. CDR1 WSHSY and CDR2 SAAADI come from the germline V gene. DNA for the CDR3: TGCGCCAGCAGTGTGTGGCAGGGCTCATACGAGCAGTACTTC. It yields the protein CASSVWQGSYEQYF.

V is TRBV19 and J is TRBJ2-2; tentative D call: TRBD2 (6 bases). The CDR3 is 16 amino acids. The V gene lost 6 bases and the J gene lost 4 bases, with 18 bases spanning the gap. From germline, CDR1 is LNHDA and CDR2 SQIVND (reference sequence). CDR3 sequence reads: CASSVRRGSSTGELFF. Here the CDR3 DNA reads TGTGCCAGTAGCGTCAGGCGGGGTTCGAGCACCGGGGAGCTGTTTTTT.

V gene TRBV5-8 combines with J gene TRBJ1-3; possible D gene TRBD1, 6 bases. The length of the CDR3 is 13 residues. V lost 0 bases and J lost 7, with 8 bases in between. The germline V gene encodes CDR1 SGHTS and CDR2 YDEGEE. The CDR3 is CASSLGTVNTIYF. DNA of the CDR3: TGTGCCAGCAGCTTGGGGACAGTCAACACCATATATTTT.

J is TRBJ1-2 and V is TRBV2, with D hard to call. Trimming removed 3 bases at V and 7 bases at J, with 15 bases between. The CDR3 has 14 residues. The germline V gene encodes CDR1 SNHLY and CDR2 FYNNEI. This CDR3 reads CASSDRVFISGYTF. The CDR3, as DNA: TGTGCCAGCAGTGATCGGGTTTTTATAAGTGGCTACACCTTC.

The J gene is TRBJ2-5, the V gene TRBV2; 7 nucleotides line up with TRBD1. The CDR3 sequence is 15 residues long. The V segment lost 4 bases and the J segment 4 bases; nucleotides outside the gene matches: 9. The germline V gene encodes CDR1 SNHLY and CDR2 FYNNEI. In nucleotides, the CDR3 is TGTGCCAGCAGTGGTAGAGGGGGCGTGGGAGAGACCCAGTACTTC. It encodes CASSGRGGVGETQYF.

The chain uses TRBV27 and TRBJ1-2, with a weak D call TRBD1 (5 bases). The CDR3 is 13 residues long. The V end lost 2 bases, the J end lost 8 bases, and 12 bases lay between the germline ends. CDR1 MNHEY and CDR2 SMNVEV come from the germline V gene (reference sequence). The DNA for the CDR3 is TGTGCCAGCAGTTTACCAGGGTCACTCGGCTACACCTTC. This translates into CASSLPGSLGYTF.

This clone was counted a few times. The V gene is TRBV4-2, the J gene TRBJ2-3; 9 bases align to TRBD2. CDR1 is LGHNA, CDR2 YNFKEQ, per germline. V dropped 0 bases and J dropped 8; count of bases not matched to a gene: 9. This CDR3 comprises 16 residues. CDR3 amino acids: CASSQDGGGDQGTQYF. CDR3 nucleotides: TGTGCCAGCAGCCAAGATGGCGGGGGGGACCAGGGTACGCAGTATTTT.

CDR3: CASSTLSTGGIIPGELFF. The DNA for the CDR3 is TGTGCCAGCAGTACACTTTCGACAGGGGGCATCATACCCGGGGAGCTGTTTTTT. The chain carries TRBV2 and TRBJ2-2; 10 bases match TRBD1. This CDR3 has 18 amino acids. V trimming: 5 bases; J trimming: 6 bases; junction bases outside the gene matches: 15. The germline gives CDR1 SNHLY, CDR2 FYNNEI.

The chain carries TRBV19 and TRBJ1-5; D is ambiguous. V lost 1 base and J 1 base, leaving 5 bases between the germline ends. CDR1 and CDR2 from the germline V gene are LNHDA and SQIVND (reference sequence). CDR3 length equals 14 residues. DNA of the CDR3: TGTGCCAGTAGTATAGGTGAGAGCAATCAGCCCCAGCATTTT. Translated, it gives CASSIGESNQPQHF.

This sequence joins TRBV5-1 and TRBJ2-3; 16 bases map to TRBD2. Germline V gene lookup returns CDR1 SGHRS and CDR2 YFSETQ. The V gene end was trimmed by 4 bases and the J gene end by 3 bases; junction bases not matched to a gene: 5. The CDR3 loop spans 17 amino acids. CDR3 DNA sequence: TGCGCCAGCAGCGCGGGACTAGCGGGGGGGTATACAGATACGCAGTATTTT. Its translation: CASSAGLAGGYTDTQYF.

The chain recombines TRBV30 with TRBJ1-2; 8 positions agree with TRBD1. Per germline, CDR1 GTSNPN and CDR2 SVGIG (reference sequence). The CDR3 has 13 residues. With 3 bases clipped from V and 3 bases from J, the junction kept 3 bases outside the gene matches. The CDR3 spells CAWRVDRDYGYTF. In nucleotides, the CDR3 is TGTGCCTGGAGGGTGGACAGGGACTATGGCTACACCTTC.

This clone was detected only a few times. The V and J genes are TRBV7-2 and TRBJ2-1; D unresolved. CDR1 is SGHTA, CDR2 FQGNSA, per germline. Trimming stripped 5 bases from V and 5 bases from J, with 10 bases between. This CDR3 contains 13 residues. The CDR3 region has the DNA TGTGCCAGCAGCCCTCGGAGACACAATGAGCAGTTCTTC. It yields the protein CASSPRRHNEQFF.

This clone was seen more than once but under ten times. The rearrangement uses TRBV19 and TRBJ2-3; no reliable D call. In germline, CDR1 is LNHDA, CDR2 SQIVND (reference sequence). V lost 8 bases and J lost 6, with 15 bases in between. The CDR3 sequence is 13 residues long. CDR3 sequence: CASGSEDVDTQYF. The CDR3 nucleotides are TGTGCCAGTGGAAGCGAAGACGTTGATACGCAGTATTTT.

The chain combines TRBV6-1 with TRBJ2-7; 7 bases fit TRBD1. Trimming took 10 bases from V and 5 from J; bases not matched to a gene: 8. This CDR3 is built from 12 residues. From germline, CDR1 is MNHNS and CDR2 SASEGT. The CDR3 is CATTGEADEQYF. DNA for the CDR3: TGTGCCACCACAGGGGAAGCGGACGAGCAGTACTTC.

The chain is built from TRBV7-9 and TRBJ1-3; D is possibly TRBD1 (5 bases). Germline V gene data show CDR1 as SEHNR and CDR2 as FQNEAQ (reference sequence). V dropped 5 bases and J dropped 4 bases, with 18 bases sitting between them. This CDR3 spans 16 amino acids. CDR3 loop: CASSGANVGLGNTIYF. CDR3 coding DNA: TGTGCCAGCAGCGGCGCTAATGTGGGGCTCGGAAACACCATATATTTT.

The count of this clone is one. The chain recombines TRBV6-5 with TRBJ2-7, with TRBD1 as a possible D gene (5 bases). Germline V lookup: CDR1 MNHEY, CDR2 SVGAGI. Between the trimmed V and J ends, which lost 2 bases and 3 bases, there was a span of 11 bases. This CDR3 comprises 14 residues. The CDR3 sequence is CASSYDQGGYEQYF. The CDR3 DNA sequence: TGTGCCAGCAGTTACGACCAGGGTGGCTACGAGCAGTACTTC.

The genes are TRBV12-2 and TRBJ1-2. TRBV12-2 is reported as a pseudogene. The CDR3 has 19 residues. Here the CDR3 reads CASRSGDRGLDTSVYGYTF. As DNA, the CDR3 is TGTGCAAGTCGCTCCGGGGACCGGGGGTTGGATACTTCGGTGTATGGCTACACCTTC.

The V gene is TRBV30, the J gene TRBJ2-1, with 7 bases lining up with TRBD2. This CDR3 spans 17 amino acids. Trimming at V came to 2 bases and at J to 1 base, leaving 11 bases not matched to a gene. CDR1 and CDR2 from the germline V gene are GTSNPN and SVGIG (reference sequence). The CDR3: CAWSFWASGRSYNEQFF. CDR3 sequence (DNA): TGTGCCTGGAGTTTCTGGGCTAGCGGAAGGTCCTACAATGAGCAGTTCTTC.

The chain recombines TRBV2 with TRBJ1-2; D might be TRBD1 (6 bases). The germline CDR1 and CDR2 sequences are SNHLY and FYNNEI. CDR3 length: 12 amino acids. Trimming removed 6 bases at V and 7 bases at J, with 12 bases between. In DNA form, the CDR3 reads TGTGCCAGCAGGCCGGACAGATCTGGCTACACCTTC. It translates to CASRPDRSGYTF.

This clone was detected a few times. J is TRBJ1-5 and V is TRBV19; 7 bases agree with TRBD1. The CDR3 is 16 residues long. Germline lookup yields CDR1 LNHDA and CDR2 SQIVND (reference sequence). V dropped 1 base and J dropped 9; count of bases not matched to a gene: 12. The CDR3 here is CASSIVRGQALRPQHF. Here the CDR3 DNA reads TGTGCCAGTAGTATAGTAAGGGGGCAAGCATTGAGGCCCCAGCATTTT.

The V gene is TRBV29-1, the J gene TRBJ2-1, with a possible D match to TRBD1 (5 bases). Germline CDR1 reads SQVTM; CDR2 reads ANQGSEA. The CDR3 is made up of 12 amino acids. The ends were cut back, 1 base at V and 8 bases at J, with 9 bases in the middle. The CDR3 nucleotides are TGCAGCGTTGAAGGACAGATCGATGAGCAGTTCTTC. Its translation: CSVEGQIDEQFF.

The gene calls are TRBV4-1 and TRBJ2-7, with 8 bases identical to TRBD2. Losses at the gene ends were 1 base for V and 3 bases for J; bases not matched to a gene: 8. The CDR3 has 16 amino acids. Germline V CDR1 and CDR2: MGHRA, YSYEKL. The CDR3 protein is CASSQASGSRGYEQYF. The CDR3 bases are TGCGCCAGCAGCCAAGCCAGCGGGAGTAGAGGCTACGAGCAGTACTTC.

V is TRBV6-5 and J is TRBJ2-7; 8 nucleotides line up with TRBD1. CDR3 length equals 14 residues. Germline V lookup: CDR1 MNHEY, CDR2 SVGAGI. J lost 1 base, V lost 4 bases, and 3 bases had no gene match. The CDR3 spells CASSLDRVSYEQYF. CDR3 DNA sequence: TGTGCCAGCAGTTTGGACAGGGTTTCCTACGAGCAGTACTTC.

The CDR3 bases are TGTGCCAGCAGGGGACTAGGTAGCGCCAATGAGCAGTTCTTC. Protein: CASRGLGSANEQFF. This chain uses TRBV2 with TRBJ2-1; 8 nucleotides line up with TRBD2. J was trimmed by 6 bases and V by 6 bases; bases with no gene match: 7. The germline V gene has CDR1 SNHLY and CDR2 FYNNEI. The CDR3 is 14 residues long.